This T cell receptor beta chain was sequenced during a study of cytomegalovirus exposure and HLA in healthy donors. General study points: In vitro, three CMV-associated chains proved specific for CMV antigens.

The CDR3 has 14 residues. Germline-derived CDR1 and CDR2 are SGDLS and YYNGEE. V was clipped by 0 bases and J by 10 bases, with 16 bases between them. Comments on this clone: The antigen remains undetermined.

The study ran its PCR with 60 Vbeta and 13 Jbeta primers. Only in-frame clones appear in the TCRdb table, and some are missing; sequencing was by immunoSEQ multiplex PCR. The data hold around 67,000 clones, with around 67% observed a single time. This clonotype was sampled from a woman aged 30 to 39 in good health and CMV-seronegative. What was sequenced was PBMCs. The chain links TRBV9 to TRBJ1-1; perhaps TRBD1 as D (5 bases). The CDR3 is CASSVGGAASGAFF. The CDR3 region has the DNA TGTGCCAGCAGCGTAGGTGGGGCAGCATCCGGAGCTTTCTTT.